This record concerns one T cell receptor (beta chain) sequence. The data stem from a study of blood T cell repertoires in COVID-19. Study details: Acute and convalescent COVID-19 specimens originated in the United States, Italy and Spain.

CDR3 length: 14 amino acids. Looked up from germline, CDR1 is SGHRS and CDR2 is YFSETQ. With 7 bases clipped from V and 4 bases from J, the junction kept 6 bases outside the gene matches. Authors' data handling: Reference gene primer amplification gave nucleated cell count estimates. Assay: immunoSEQ multiplex PCR; the TCRdb copy retains only in-frame clones and omits some. The V and J calls and clone size are taken from that table; D and trimming were inferred from the DNA. The sample consists of 95,000 to 150,000 clones, approximately 85% of them appearing once. This rearrangement joins TRBV5-1 to TRBJ2-5; 11 bases line up with TRBD1. The sequenced sample consisted of peripheral blood. The TCR originated in a woman of 80 years or more with COVID-19, enrolled during active disease. CDR3 residues: CASATGTGGETQYF. The DNA for the CDR3 is TGCGCCAGCGCAACCGGGACAGGGGGAGAGACCCAGTACTTC.